This T cell receptor (beta chain) was captured in a study of T-cell memory formation after mild COVID-19. Across the whole study: TCR clustering was largely donor specific.

Study-wide results and limits: Clones contracting over day 15 to 85 were CD4/CD8 balanced, with later expanders leaning CD4+. Cross-reactive memory appears to have joined, as suggested by some responding clones showing up in pre-infection memory.

About this clonotype itself: Its antigen remains unknown.

With constant-segment primers, 5'RACE yielded cDNA libraries of TCR alpha and TCR beta that carried sample barcodes and UMIs. TCRdb re-called the 5' RACE reads with MiXCR, one entry per CDR3 protein. The sample carries hundreds of thousands of distinct CDR3 sequences, 15% to 20% recorded once. Sequenced material: PBMCs or a T cell subset sorted from them (not recorded which). The sequence was collected from an adult woman who had mild COVID-19 (a few samples of this study predate the infection). Cell type and time point are not known.

CDR3 bases: TGTGCCAGCAGTGGTAACATAGGCGCCGGGGAGCTGTTTTTT. Encoded protein: CASSGNIGAGELFF. The chain uses TRBV2 and TRBJ2-2; D call uncertain. Trimming shortened V by 4 bases and J by 6 bases, and 12 bases separated the two germline ends. Germline CDR1 is SNHLY and CDR2 is FYNNEI. CDR3 length: 14 residues.